Sequencing of this T cell receptor beta chain was carried out in a study of T cell responses to AZD1222 COVID-19 vaccine. Study-level points and caveats: Compared with day 0, the breadth and depth of the Spike-specific TCR repertoire rose significantly after two doses of AZD1222.

To note about this clone: Antigen: not known.

V was pared by 5 bases and J by 1 base, with 17 bases between. Germline values: CDR1 MNHEY, CDR2 SMNVEV (reference sequence). The CDR3 spans 16 residues. The data were produced by immunoSEQ multiplex PCR, yet TCRdb's version contains in-frame clones alone and is incomplete. The data contain about 150,000 clones, 91% of them singletons. The chain carries TRBV27 and TRBJ1-1; no clear D gene. This TCR came from an adult in good health. Source: peripheral blood, taken on day 0 of AZD1222 vaccination. CDR3: CASSPSAGKRNTEAFF. The CDR3 region has the DNA TGTGCCAGCAGTCCTTCGGCCGGCAAGCGGAACACTGAAGCTTTCTTT.